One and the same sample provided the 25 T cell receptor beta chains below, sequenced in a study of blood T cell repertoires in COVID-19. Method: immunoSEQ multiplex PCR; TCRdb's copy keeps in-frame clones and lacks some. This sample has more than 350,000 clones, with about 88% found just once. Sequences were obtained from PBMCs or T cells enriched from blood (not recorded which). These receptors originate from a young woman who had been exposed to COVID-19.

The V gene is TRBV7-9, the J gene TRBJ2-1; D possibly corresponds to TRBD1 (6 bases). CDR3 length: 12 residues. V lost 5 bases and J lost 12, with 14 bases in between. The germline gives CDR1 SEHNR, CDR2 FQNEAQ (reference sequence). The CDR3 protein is CASSLQGGGQFF. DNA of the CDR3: TGTGCCAGCAGCCTACAGGGTGGTGGGCAGTTCTTC. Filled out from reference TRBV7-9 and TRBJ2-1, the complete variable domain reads DTGVSQNPRHKITKRGQNVTFRCDPISEHNRLYWYRQTLGQGPEFLTYFQNEAQLEKSRLLSDRFSAERPKGSFSTLEIQRTEQGDSAMYLCASSLQGGGQFFGPGTRLTVL.

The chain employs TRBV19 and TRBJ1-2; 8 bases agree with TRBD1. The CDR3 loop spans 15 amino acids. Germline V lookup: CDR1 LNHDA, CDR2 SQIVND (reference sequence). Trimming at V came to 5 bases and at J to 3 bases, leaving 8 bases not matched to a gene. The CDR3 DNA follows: TGTGCCAGTAGTCCTAGGACAGGGATGGACTATGGCTACACCTTC. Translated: CASSPRTGMDYGYTF.

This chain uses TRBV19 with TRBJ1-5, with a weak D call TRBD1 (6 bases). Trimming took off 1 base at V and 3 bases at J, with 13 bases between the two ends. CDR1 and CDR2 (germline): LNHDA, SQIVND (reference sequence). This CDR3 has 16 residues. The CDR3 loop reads CASSIGGGHANQPQHF. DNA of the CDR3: TGTGCCAGTAGTATAGGGGGGGGACACGCCAATCAGCCCCAGCATTTT.

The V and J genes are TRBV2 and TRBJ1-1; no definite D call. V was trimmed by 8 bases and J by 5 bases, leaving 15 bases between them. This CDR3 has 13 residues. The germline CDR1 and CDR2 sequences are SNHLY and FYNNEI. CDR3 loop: CASGEGRNTEAFF. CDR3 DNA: TGTGCCAGCGGGGAGGGAAGAAATACTGAAGCTTTCTTT.

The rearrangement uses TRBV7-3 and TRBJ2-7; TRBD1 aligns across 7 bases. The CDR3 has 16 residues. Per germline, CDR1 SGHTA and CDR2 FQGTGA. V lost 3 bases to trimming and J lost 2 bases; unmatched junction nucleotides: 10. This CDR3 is CASSFPDRVEPYEQYF. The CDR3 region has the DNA TGTGCCAGCAGCTTCCCAGACAGGGTGGAACCCTACGAGCAGTACTTC. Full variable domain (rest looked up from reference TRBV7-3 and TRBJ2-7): GAGVSQTPSNKVTEKGKYVELRCDPISGHTALYWYRQSLGQGPEFLIYFQGTGAADDSGLPNDRFFAVRPEGSVSTLKIQRTERGDSAVYLCASSFPDRVEPYEQYFGPGTRLTVT.

In nucleotides, the CDR3 is TGTGCCAGCAGTGAAGTAGGACAGGGGTTGGGAGGCTACACCTTC. Its translation is CASSEVGQGLGGYTF. V usage is TRBV2 and J usage is TRBJ1-2; 9 bases match TRBD1. Trimming removed 1 base from V and 8 bases from J; junction bases left unmatched: 8. The CDR3 loop spans 15 amino acids. Germline lookup yields CDR1 SNHLY and CDR2 FYNNEI.

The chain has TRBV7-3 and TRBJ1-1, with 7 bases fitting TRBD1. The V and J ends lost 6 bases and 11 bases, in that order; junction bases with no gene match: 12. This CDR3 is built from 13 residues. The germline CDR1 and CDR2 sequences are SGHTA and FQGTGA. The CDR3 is CASSTSQGLKAFF. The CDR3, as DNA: TGTGCCAGCAGTACATCACAGGGGCTTAAGGCTTTCTTT.

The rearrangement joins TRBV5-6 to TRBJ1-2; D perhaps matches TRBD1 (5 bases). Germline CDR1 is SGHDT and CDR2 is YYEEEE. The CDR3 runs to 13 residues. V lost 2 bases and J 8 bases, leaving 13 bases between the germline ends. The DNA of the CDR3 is TGTGCCAGCAGCTTAGGACACTCCGCAGGCTACACCTTC. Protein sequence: CASSLGHSAGYTF.

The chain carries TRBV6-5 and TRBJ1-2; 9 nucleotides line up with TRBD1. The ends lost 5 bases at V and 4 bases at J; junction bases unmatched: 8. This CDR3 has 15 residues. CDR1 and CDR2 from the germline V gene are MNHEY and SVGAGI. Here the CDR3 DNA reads TGTGCCAGCAGTCGGGGGGACAGGGACACCTATGGCTACACCTTC. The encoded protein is CASSRGDRDTYGYTF.

As DNA, the CDR3 is TGTGCCATCGGACAGGGGTTCGAGCAGTACTTC. It yields the protein CAIGQGFEQYF. The chain joins TRBV10-3 to TRBJ2-7; 9 nucleotides match TRBD1. J was trimmed by 6 bases and V by 8 bases; bases with no gene match: 2. The CDR3 is 11 residues long. Germline values: CDR1 ENHRY, CDR2 SYGVKD.

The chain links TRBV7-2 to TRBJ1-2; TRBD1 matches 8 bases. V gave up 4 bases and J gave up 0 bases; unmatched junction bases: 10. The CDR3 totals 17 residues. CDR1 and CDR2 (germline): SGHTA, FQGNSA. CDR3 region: CASSSLPGQEPNYGYTF. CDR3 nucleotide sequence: TGTGCCAGCAGCTCCCTCCCGGGACAGGAACCTAACTATGGCTACACCTTC.

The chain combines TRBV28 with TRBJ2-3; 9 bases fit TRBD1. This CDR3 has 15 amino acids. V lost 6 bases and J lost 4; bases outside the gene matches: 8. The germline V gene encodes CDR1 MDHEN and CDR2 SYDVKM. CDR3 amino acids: CASRTTGGWADTQYF. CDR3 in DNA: TGTGCCAGCAGGACTACAGGGGGCTGGGCAGATACGCAGTATTTT. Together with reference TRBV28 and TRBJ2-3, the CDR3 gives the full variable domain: DVKVTQSSRYLVKRTGEKVFLECVQDMDHENMFWYRQDPGLGLRLIYFSYDVKMKEKGDIPEGYSVSREKKERFSLILESASTNQTSMYLCASRTTGGWADTQYFGPGTRLTVL.

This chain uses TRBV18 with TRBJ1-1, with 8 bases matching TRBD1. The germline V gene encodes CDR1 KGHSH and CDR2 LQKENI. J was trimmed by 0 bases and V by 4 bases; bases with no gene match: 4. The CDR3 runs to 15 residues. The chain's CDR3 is CASSLQGALNTEAFF. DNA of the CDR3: TGTGCCAGCTCACTTCAGGGGGCTTTGAACACTGAAGCTTTCTTT. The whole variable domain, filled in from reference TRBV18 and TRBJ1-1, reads NAGVMQNPRHLVRRRGQEARLRCSPMKGHSHVYWYRQLPEEGLKFMVYLQKENIIDESGMPKERFSAEFPKEGPSILRIQQVVRGDSAAYFCASSLQGALNTEAFFGQGTRLTVV.

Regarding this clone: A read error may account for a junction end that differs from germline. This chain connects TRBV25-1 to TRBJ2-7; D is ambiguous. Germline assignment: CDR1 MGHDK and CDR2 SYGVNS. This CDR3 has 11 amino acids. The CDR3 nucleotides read TGTGCCAGCAGTGACGCATACGAGCATTACTTC. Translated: CASSDAYEHYF.

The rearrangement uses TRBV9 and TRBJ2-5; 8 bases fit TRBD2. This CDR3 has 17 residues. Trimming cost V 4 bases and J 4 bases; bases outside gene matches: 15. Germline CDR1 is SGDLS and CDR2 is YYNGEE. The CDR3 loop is CASSPAPRRGAAETQYF. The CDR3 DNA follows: TGTGCCAGCAGCCCCGCCCCCCGGCGGGGGGCGGCAGAGACCCAGTACTTC.

CDR3 sequence (DNA): TGTGCCAGCAATCCCCCTGCCGGCAGGGCCGCCGGGACTAGCCCCTACGAGCAGTACTTC. This gives the protein CASNPPAGRAAGTSPYEQYF. V is TRBV28 and J is TRBJ2-7; TRBD2 agrees at 9 bases. The trim removed 7 bases at V and 2 bases at J, leaving 24 bases unmatched. The CDR3 is made up of 20 amino acids. Germline-derived CDR1 and CDR2 are MDHEN and SYDVKM.

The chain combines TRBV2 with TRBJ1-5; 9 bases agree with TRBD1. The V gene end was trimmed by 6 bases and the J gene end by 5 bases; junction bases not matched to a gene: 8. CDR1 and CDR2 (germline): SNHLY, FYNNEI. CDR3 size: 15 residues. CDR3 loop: CASSGGTGFDQPQHF. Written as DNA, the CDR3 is TGTGCCAGCAGCGGAGGGACAGGGTTCGATCAGCCCCAGCATTTT.

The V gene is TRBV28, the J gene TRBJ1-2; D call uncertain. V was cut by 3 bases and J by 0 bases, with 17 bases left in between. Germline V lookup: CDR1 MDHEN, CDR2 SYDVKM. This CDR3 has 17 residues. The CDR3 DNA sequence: TGTGCCAGCAGTTTTGCGGTGGGAGACGGACCTAACTATGGCTACACCTTC. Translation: CASSFAVGDGPNYGYTF.

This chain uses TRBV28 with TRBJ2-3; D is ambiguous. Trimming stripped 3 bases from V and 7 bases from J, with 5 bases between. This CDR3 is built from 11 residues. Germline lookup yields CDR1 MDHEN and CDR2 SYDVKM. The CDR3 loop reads CASSLQNTQYF. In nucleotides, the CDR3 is TGTGCCAGCAGTTTGCAGAATACGCAGTATTTT.

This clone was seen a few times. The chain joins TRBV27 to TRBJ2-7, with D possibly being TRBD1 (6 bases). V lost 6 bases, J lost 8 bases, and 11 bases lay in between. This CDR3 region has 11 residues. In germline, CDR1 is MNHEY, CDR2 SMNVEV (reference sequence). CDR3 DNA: TGTGCCAGCAGCGTGGGACAAAAGCAGTACTTC. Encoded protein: CASSVGQKQYF.

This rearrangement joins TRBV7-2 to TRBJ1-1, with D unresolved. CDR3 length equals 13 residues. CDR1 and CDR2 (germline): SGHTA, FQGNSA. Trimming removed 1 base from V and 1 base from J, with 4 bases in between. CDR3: CASSLEQNTEAFF. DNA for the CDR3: TGTGCCAGCAGCTTAGAACAGAACACTGAAGCTTTCTTT. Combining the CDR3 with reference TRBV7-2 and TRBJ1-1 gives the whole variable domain GAGVSQSPSNKVTEKGKDVELRCDPISGHTALYWYRQSLGQGLEFLIYFQGNSAPDKSGLPSDRFSAERTGGSVSTLTIQRTQQEDSAVYLCASSLEQNTEAFFGQGTRLTVV.

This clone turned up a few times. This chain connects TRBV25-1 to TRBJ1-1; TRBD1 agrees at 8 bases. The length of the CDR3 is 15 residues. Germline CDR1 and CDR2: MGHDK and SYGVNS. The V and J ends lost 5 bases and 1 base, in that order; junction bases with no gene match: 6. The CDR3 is CASSLSGGRNTEAFF. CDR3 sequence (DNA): TGTGCCAGCAGTCTTTCAGGGGGCCGGAACACTGAAGCTTTCTTT. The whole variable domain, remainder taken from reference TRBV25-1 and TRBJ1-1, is EADIYQTPRYLVIGTGKKITLECSQTMGHDKMYWYQQDPGMELHLIHYSYGVNSTEKGDLSSESTVSRIRTEHFPLTLESARPSHTSQYLCASSLSGGRNTEAFFGQGTRLTVV.

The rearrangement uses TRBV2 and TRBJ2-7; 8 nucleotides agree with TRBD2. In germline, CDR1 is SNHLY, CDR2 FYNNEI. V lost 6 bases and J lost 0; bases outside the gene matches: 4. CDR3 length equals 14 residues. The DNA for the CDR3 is TGTGCCAGCAGCCGACTAGCGACCTCCTACGAGCAGTACTTC. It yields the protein CASSRLATSYEQYF.

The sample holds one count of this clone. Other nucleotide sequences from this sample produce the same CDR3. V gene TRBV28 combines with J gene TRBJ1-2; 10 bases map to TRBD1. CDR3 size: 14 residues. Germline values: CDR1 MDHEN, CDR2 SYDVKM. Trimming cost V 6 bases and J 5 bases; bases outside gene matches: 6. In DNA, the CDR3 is TGTGCCAGCAGACCGACAGGGGGCAGGTATGGCTACACCTTC. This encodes CASRPTGGRYGYTF.

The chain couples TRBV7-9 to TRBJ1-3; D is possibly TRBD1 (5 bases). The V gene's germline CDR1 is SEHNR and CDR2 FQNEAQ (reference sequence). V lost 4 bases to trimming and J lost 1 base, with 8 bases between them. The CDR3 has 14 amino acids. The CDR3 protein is CASSSGHSGNTIYF. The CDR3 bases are TGTGCCAGCAGCTCCGGACATTCTGGAAACACCATATATTTT.